The 18 T cell receptor beta chains reported below all come from one sample, sequenced in a study of T cell responses to AZD1222 COVID-19 vaccine. Measured with immunoSEQ multiplex PCR; TCRdb has only the in-frame clones, and not every one. In the table there are 150,000 to 190,000 clones, around 87% of which are singletons. The sample in question was peripheral blood, obtained 28 days after the second AZD1222 dose. The receptors were sampled from an adult who received the AZD1222 COVID-19 vaccine.

The rearrangement links TRBV7-6 to TRBJ2-7; D ambiguous. The germline V gene has CDR1 SGHVS and CDR2 FNYEAQ. Trimming removed 2 bases from V and 8 bases from J, with 13 bases in between. There are 13 residues in the CDR3. CDR3 in amino acids: CASSLNREDQQYF. CDR3 DNA: TGTGCCAGCAGCTTAAATCGAGAAGATCAGCAGTACTTC.

The chain employs TRBV5-1 and TRBJ2-1, with TRBD2 identical over 8 bases. The junction had 9 bases not matched to a gene; V was cut back by 0 bases and J by 7 bases. The CDR3 length is 16 residues. Per the germline V gene, CDR1 is SGHRS and CDR2 is YFSETQ. Here the CDR3 DNA reads TGCGCCAGCAGCTTGGGGGTGAGCGGGAGTGGGAATGAGCAGTTCTTC. Its translation: CASSLGVSGSGNEQFF.

The rearrangement joins TRBV30 to TRBJ2-1; 9 nucleotides match TRBD1. V trimming: 6 bases; J trimming: 0 bases; junction bases outside the gene matches: 3. Germline CDR1 is GTSNPN and CDR2 is SVGIG (reference sequence). CDR3 length equals 14 residues. The chain's CDR3 is CACDRGGSYNEQFF. CDR3 DNA: TGTGCCTGTGACAGGGGGGGCTCCTACAATGAGCAGTTCTTC.

This CDR3 reads CASSLEVGQETQYF. The CDR3 coding sequence is TGTGCCAGCAGCTTAGAGGTGGGCCAAGAGACCCAGTACTTC. The chain couples TRBV11-2 to TRBJ2-5; D unresolved. This CDR3 comprises 14 residues. Per the germline V gene, CDR1 is SGHAT and CDR2 is FQNNGV. The germline V and J ends were trimmed by 0 bases and 1 base, with 6 bases remaining between them.

The V call is TRBV4-3, the J call TRBJ2-6, with a tentative D call TRBD1 (6 bases). V lost 4 bases and J lost 4, with 11 bases in between. This CDR3 region has 15 residues. Germline CDR1 LGHNA, CDR2 YSLEER. As DNA, the CDR3 is TGCGCCAGCAGCCCCCAGGGGACCGGGGCCAACGTCCTGACTTTC. As protein: CASSPQGTGANVLTF.

The chain recombines TRBV11-3 with TRBJ2-1, with D perhaps TRBD1 or TRBD2 (7 bases each). The CDR3 extends over 15 amino acids. Germline V gene data show CDR1 as SGHNT and CDR2 as YENEEA. Trimming stripped 2 bases from V and 7 bases from J, with 15 bases between. CDR3 sequence reads: CASSLRQGGGNEQFF. In DNA form, the CDR3 reads TGTGCCAGCAGCTTACGACAGGGAGGGGGTAATGAGCAGTTCTTC.

V gene TRBV11-2 combines with J gene TRBJ2-1; 7 bases are shared with TRBD2. This CDR3 region has 18 residues. After removal of 1 base from V and 0 bases from J, the junction contained 9 bases not matched to a gene. The germline CDR1 and CDR2 sequences are SGHAT and FQNNGV. This CDR3 is CASSLAARLASSYNEQFF. The CDR3 bases are TGTGCCAGCAGCTTAGCCGCGAGACTAGCCAGCTCCTACAATGAGCAGTTCTTC.

This rearrangement joins TRBV3-1 (or the pseudogene TRBV3-2) to TRBJ2-7, with D tentatively TRBD1 (5 bases). Deletions cut 3 bases from V and 3 bases from J, with 12 bases between. Looked up from germline, CDR1 is LGHDT and CDR2 is YNNKEL (reference sequence). This CDR3 spans 14 amino acids. CDR3 residues: CASSHWPTDYEQYF. In nucleotides, the CDR3 is TGTGCCAGCAGCCACTGGCCGACAGACTACGAGCAGTACTTC.

V and J are TRBV7-6 and TRBJ2-1; TRBD1 or TRBD2 may be the D gene (5 bases each). This CDR3 is built from 11 residues. The germline CDR1 and CDR2 sequences are SGHVS and FNYEAQ. Trimming took 1 base from V and 10 from J, leaving 5 bases between them. In nucleotides, the CDR3 is TGTGCCAGCAGCTTAGGGGACGAGCAGTTCTTC. Protein sequence: CASSLGDEQFF.

The chain links TRBV28 to TRBJ2-1, with 8 positions matching TRBD2. This CDR3 region has 15 residues. CDR1 and CDR2 (germline): MDHEN, SYDVKM. With V trimmed by 1 base and J by 9 bases, 8 bases remained unmatched. In nucleotides, the CDR3 is TGTGCCAGCAGTTTATCCGGGACTAGAGACCGTGAGCAGTTCTTC. Translated: CASSLSGTRDREQFF.

The rearrangement uses TRBV30 and TRBJ1-2; perhaps TRBD1 as D (5 bases). Germline lookup yields CDR1 GTSNPN and CDR2 SVGIG (reference sequence). Trimming removed 3 bases from V and 5 bases from J, with 16 bases in between. The CDR3 is made up of 14 amino acids. CDR3 sequence (DNA): TGTGCCTGGAGCGCCGACAGACGGCGGTATGGCTACACCTTC. This encodes CAWSADRRRYGYTF. Full variable domain (missing parts from reference TRBV30 and TRBJ1-2): SQTIHQWPATLVQPVGSPLSLECTVEGTSNPNLYWYRQAAGRGLQLLFYSVGIGQISSEVPQNLSASRPQDRQFILSSKKLLLSDSGFYLCAWSADRRRYGYTFGSGTRLTVV.

This chain links TRBV9 with TRBJ1-3, with D perhaps matching TRBD1 (6 bases). V lost 0 bases, J lost 2 bases, and 9 bases lay in between. This CDR3 has 15 residues. Germline V gene data show CDR1 as SGDLS and CDR2 as YYNGEE. CDR3 in DNA: TGTGCCAGCAGCGTAGGACAGGCCGCTGGAAACACCATATATTTT. Its translation is CASSVGQAAGNTIYF.

This chain uses TRBV7-2 with TRBJ1-2; tentative D call: TRBD1 (5 bases). V was clipped by 4 bases and J by 6 bases, with 21 bases between them. Germline V gives CDR1 SGHTA, CDR2 FQGNSA. This CDR3 contains 16 residues. The CDR3 coding sequence is TGTGCCAGCAGCTCATTAACGGGACTCGGCTTTGATGGCTACACCTTC. As protein: CASSSLTGLGFDGYTF. The whole variable domain, remainder taken from reference TRBV7-2 and TRBJ1-2, is GAGVSQSPSNKVTEKGKDVELRCDPISGHTALYWYRQSLGQGLEFLIYFQGNSAPDKSGLPSDRFSAERTGGSVSTLTIQRTQQEDSAVYLCASSSLTGLGFDGYTFGSGTRLTVV.

The chain couples TRBV19 to TRBJ2-3; 10 nucleotides align to TRBD2. CDR1 is LNHDA and CDR2 is SQIVND in the germline V gene (reference sequence). Unmatched junction bases numbered 10, after V lost 7 bases and J lost 0 bases. The CDR3 is made up of 17 amino acids. CDR3 sequence: CASTQASGSTSTDTQYF. The CDR3 region has the DNA TGTGCCAGTACTCAGGCTAGCGGGAGCACTAGCACAGATACGCAGTATTTT.

The gene calls are TRBV28 and TRBJ2-1; D is unclear. Trimming stripped 1 base from V and 4 bases from J, with 11 bases between. The CDR3 runs to 15 residues. Germline-derived CDR1 and CDR2 are MDHEN and SYDVKM. CDR3 region: CASSLYGGTYNEQFF. The DNA for the CDR3 is TGTGCCAGCAGTTTATACGGTGGCACTTACAATGAGCAGTTCTTC.

This chain connects TRBV12-3 or TRBV12-4 to TRBJ2-5; D possibly corresponds to TRBD2 (5 bases). V lost 3 bases, J lost 5 bases, and 10 bases lay in between. The CDR3 contains 13 residues. The DNA for the CDR3 is TGTGCCAGCAGTTTTGAGGGAGACGAGACCCAGTACTTC. Its protein is CASSFEGDETQYF.

The genes are TRBV15 and TRBJ2-1; TRBD2 aligns across 11 bases. Germline CDR1 LNHNV, CDR2 YYDKDF (reference sequence). V lost 4 bases and J lost 1; bases outside the gene matches: 6. The CDR3 is 17 amino acids. The CDR3 DNA reads TGTGCCACCAGCACTGGGCTAGCGGGAGGTTCCTACAATGAGCAGTTCTTC. Its translation: CATSTGLAGGSYNEQFF.

This clone was seen a single time. The chain links TRBV6-5 to TRBJ1-1; D unclear. Deletions cut 5 bases from V and 0 bases from J, with 10 bases between. From germline, CDR1 is MNHEY and CDR2 SVGAGI. This CDR3 has 14 amino acids. CDR3 protein: CASSPGPMNTEAFF. The CDR3 coding sequence is TGTGCCAGCAGTCCCGGACCTATGAACACTGAAGCTTTCTTT.